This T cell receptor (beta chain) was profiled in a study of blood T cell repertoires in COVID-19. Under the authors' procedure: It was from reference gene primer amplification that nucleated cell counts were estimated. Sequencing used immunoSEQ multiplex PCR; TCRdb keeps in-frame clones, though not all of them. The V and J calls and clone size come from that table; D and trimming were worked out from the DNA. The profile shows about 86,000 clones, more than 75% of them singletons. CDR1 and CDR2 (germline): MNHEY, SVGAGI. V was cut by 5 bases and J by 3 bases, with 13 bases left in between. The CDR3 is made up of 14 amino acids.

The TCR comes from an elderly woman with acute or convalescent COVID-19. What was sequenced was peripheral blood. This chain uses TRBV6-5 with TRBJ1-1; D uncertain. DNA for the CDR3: TGTGCCAGCAGTACCGGAGCCTCTTACACTGAAGCTTTCTTT. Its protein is CASSTGASYTEAFF.